The sequence of this T cell receptor beta chain was determined in a study of blood T cell repertoires in COVID-19. Overall study: Collection of acute and convalescent COVID-19 samples took place in the United States, Italy and Spain. The analysed material was cDNA or gDNA that came from T cells, B-cell-depleted T cells, or PBMCs.

Original data processing: Nucleated cell number was recorded as an estimate derived from reference gene primer amplification. The table came from immunoSEQ multiplex PCR; TCRdb's copy has only in-frame clones and leaves some out. The V and J calls and clone size were taken over from that table, and D and trimming were inferred from the DNA. The sample lists more than 85,000 clones; 85% were seen once. The length of the CDR3 is 17 residues. Deletions cut 0 bases from V and 5 bases from J, with 19 bases between. CDR1 is KGHSH and CDR2 is LQKENI in the germline V gene. What was sequenced was peripheral blood. The rearrangement uses TRBV18 and TRBJ2-5; D possibly corresponds to TRBD1 (6 bases). This TCR derives from a man older than 75 with acute or convalescent COVID-19. CDR3 nucleotides: TGTGCCAGCTCACCACCGGCCCGAGGGGGAGAAGGGGAGACCCAGTACTTC. This translates into CASSPPARGGEGETQYF.